The 23 T cell receptor beta chains below all came from one sample that was sequenced in a study of blood T cell repertoires in COVID-19. The table came from immunoSEQ multiplex PCR; TCRdb's copy has only in-frame clones and leaves some out. Found here are around 130,000 clones, 60% to 85% of them singletons; the top ten hold around 16%. Sequenced input: peripheral blood. These receptors came from a man aged 50-60 years with acute or convalescent COVID-19.

V and J are TRBV6-1 and TRBJ2-7, with 10 bases aligning to TRBD2. CDR1 and CDR2 from the germline V gene are MNHNS and SASEGT. J was trimmed by 0 bases and V by 3 bases; bases with no gene match: 5. The CDR3 has 16 amino acids. Written as DNA, the CDR3 is TGTGCCAGCAGTGAGGCACTAGCGGGGTTCTCCTACGAGCAGTACGTC. It encodes CASSEALAGFSYEQYV.

This clone was seen just once. CDR3 in DNA: TGTGCCAGCAGCCTCTACAGGGATACTGAAGCTTTCTTT. Residues: CASSLYRDTEAFF. The chain combines TRBV27 with TRBJ1-1, with D possibly being TRBD1 (6 bases). With 6 bases removed from V and 5 bases from J, the gap between germline ends came to 13 bases. Germline V gene lookup returns CDR1 MNHEY and CDR2 SMNVEV (reference sequence). This CDR3 contains 13 residues.

V and J are TRBV11-2 and TRBJ1-6; 11 nucleotides align to TRBD1. With 5 bases clipped from V and 9 bases from J, the junction kept 6 bases outside the gene matches. This CDR3 has 15 amino acids. Germline V gene sequence: CDR1 SGHAT, CDR2 FQNNGV. The CDR3 here is CASSTRDRGFSPLHF. CDR3 in DNA: TGTGCCAGCAGCACCCGGGACAGGGGGTTTTCACCCCTCCACTTT.

The CDR3 reads CASSESLLAPTDTQYF. Here the CDR3 DNA reads TGCGCCAGCAGTGAGTCGCTGCTAGCTCCTACAGATACGCAGTATTTT. The rearrangement uses TRBV10-2 and TRBJ2-3; D possibly corresponds to TRBD2 (5 bases). The CDR3 is 16 residues long. CDR1 and CDR2 from the germline V gene are WSHSY and SAAADI. The V gene lost 0 bases and the J gene lost 3 bases, with 13 bases spanning the gap.

This clone came up once. The chain employs TRBV5-1 and TRBJ2-1, with 10 bases matching TRBD2. This CDR3 comprises 16 residues. CDR1 SGHRS and CDR2 YFSETQ come from the germline V gene. With V trimmed by 4 bases and J by 7 bases, 11 bases remained unmatched. The CDR3 sequence is CASSRQPGLAMNEQFF. The CDR3 DNA reads as TGCGCCAGCAGCCGTCAACCGGGACTAGCGATGAATGAGCAGTTCTTC.

The chain carries TRBV6-1 and TRBJ1-5; D remains unclear. V was cut by 1 base and J by 3 bases, with 13 bases left in between. CDR3 length: 16 amino acids. Germline assignment: CDR1 MNHNS and CDR2 SASEGT. DNA of the CDR3: TGTGCCAGCAGTGAAGGGTTGACCGGACTCAATCAGCCCCAGCATTTT. It specifies CASSEGLTGLNQPQHF.

The chain couples TRBV6-5 to TRBJ2-2; 8 nucleotides agree with TRBD1. Germline assignment: CDR1 MNHEY and CDR2 SVGAGI. Trimming removed 6 bases from V and 5 bases from J; junction bases left unmatched: 5. The CDR3 consists of 14 residues. The CDR3 is CASSMTGVTGELFF. The CDR3 region has the DNA TGTGCCAGCAGCATGACAGGGGTGACCGGGGAGCTGTTTTTT.

This chain links TRBV3-1 (or the pseudogene TRBV3-2) with TRBJ2-3, with 12 bases aligning to TRBD2. Germline CDR1 LGHDT, CDR2 YNNKEL (reference sequence). The CDR3 has 17 residues. Trimming cost V 4 bases and J 0 bases; bases outside gene matches: 5. This CDR3 reads CASSPRTSGVSTDTQYF. CDR3 DNA sequence: TGTGCCAGCAGCCCCCGGACTAGCGGGGTTAGCACAGATACGCAGTATTTT.

The rearrangement joins TRBV11-2 to TRBJ2-2, with 8 positions matching TRBD1. Trimming cost V 4 bases and J 2 bases; bases outside gene matches: 6. The CDR3 has 16 amino acids. Germline CDR1 and CDR2: SGHAT and FQNNGV. The DNA of the CDR3 is TGTGCCAGCAGCTCTCGGGACAGGTTAAACACCGGGGAGCTGTTTTTT. It codes for CASSSRDRLNTGELFF.

The J gene is TRBJ2-3, the V gene TRBV9, with TRBD2 matching 11 bases. Per the germline V gene, CDR1 is SGDLS and CDR2 is YYNGEE. Losses at the gene ends were 4 bases for V and 0 bases for J; bases not matched to a gene: 7. The CDR3 is 17 amino acids. CDR3 amino acids: CASSPRLAGTSTDTQYF. The CDR3 nucleotides are TGTGCCAGCAGCCCCCGACTAGCGGGGACGAGCACAGATACGCAGTATTTT.

This sequence joins TRBV19 and TRBJ2-3; possible D gene TRBD2, 7 bases. Between the trimmed V and J ends, which lost 6 bases and 0 bases, there was a span of 19 bases. CDR1 and CDR2 (germline): LNHDA, SQIVND (reference sequence). The CDR3 is made up of 17 amino acids. CDR3: CASSRLGGAKSTDTQYF. The CDR3 DNA reads TGTGCCAGTAGCCGACTGGGGGGGGCCAAAAGCACAGATACGCAGTATTTT.

The chain couples TRBV6-4 to TRBJ1-6, with 7 bases fitting TRBD1. The V and J ends lost 2 bases and 8 bases, in that order; junction bases with no gene match: 3. The CDR3 has 14 amino acids. Germline CDR1 MRHNA, CDR2 SNTAGT. Here the CDR3 reads CASSDGTAYSPLHF. The CDR3 nucleotides are TGTGCCAGCAGTGACGGGACAGCGTATTCACCCCTCCACTTT.

Worth noting for this clone: The sample has other DNA sequences that encode this CDR3 too. V gene TRBV20-1 combines with J gene TRBJ2-7; 7 bases map to TRBD2. CDR1 and CDR2 from the germline V gene are DFQATT and SNEGSKA (reference sequence). Trimming cost V 5 bases and J 7 bases; bases outside gene matches: 5. The CDR3 length is 11 residues. CDR3 sequence (DNA): TGCAGTGCTCCTCTGGGAGGGGAGCAGTACGTC. Protein: CSAPLGGEQYV.

This clone has only a few counts. The chain joins TRBV19 to TRBJ2-7; 7 positions agree with TRBD1. Germline values: CDR1 LNHDA, CDR2 SQIVND (reference sequence). This CDR3 spans 14 amino acids. Trimming cost V 5 bases and J 6 bases; bases outside gene matches: 10. The CDR3 DNA reads TGTGCCAGTAGTGACCGGGACAGTATTCCCGAGCAGTACTTC. It is translated as CASSDRDSIPEQYF.

In this sample, this clone turned up a few times. The chain employs TRBV5-4 and TRBJ1-2, with a tentative D call TRBD1 (5 bases). With 4 bases removed from V and 6 bases from J, the gap between germline ends came to 16 bases. Per germline, CDR1 SGHNT and CDR2 YYREEE (reference sequence). The CDR3 runs 14 residues. Written as DNA, the CDR3 is TGTGCCAGCAGCCCCCGGACGGGGGGGGATGGCTACACCTTC. This sequence encodes CASSPRTGGDGYTF.

The genes are TRBV21-1 and TRBJ2-6; the table's D call, TRBD2, was not checked against the DNA. TRBV21-1 counts as a pseudogene. The CDR3 sequence is 16 residues long. The CDR3 nucleotides are TGTGCCAGCGGAGAGGGCAGATTGTCTGGGGCCAACGTCCTGACTTTC. Its protein is CASGEGRLSGANVLTF.

CDR3 protein: CASSVIPSFLDTQYF. Written as DNA, the CDR3 is TGTGCCAGCAGCGTAATTCCTAGCTTTTTAGATACGCAGTATTTT. V is TRBV9 and J is TRBJ2-3, with a weak D call TRBD2 (5 bases). The CDR3 totals 15 residues. Germline V gives CDR1 SGDLS, CDR2 YYNGEE. Trimming removed 1 base from V and 5 bases from J, with 14 bases in between.

The CDR3, as DNA: TGTGCCAGCTCACCCCGGGACAGCTCTGGAAACACCATATATTTT. It codes for CASSPRDSSGNTIYF. The V gene is TRBV18, the J gene TRBJ1-3, with TRBD1 matching over 7 bases. J lost 0 bases, V lost 3 bases, and 2 bases had no gene match. This CDR3 contains 15 residues. Germline V CDR1 and CDR2: KGHSH, LQKENI.

V is TRBV10-1 and J is TRBJ2-2, with no clear D. CDR1 and CDR2 from the germline V gene are WNHNN and SYGVQD (reference sequence). V was trimmed by 4 bases and J by 5 bases, leaving 11 bases between them. The CDR3 runs to 14 residues. In DNA, the CDR3 is TGCGCCAGCAGTGTCCATCCGGTTACCGGGGAGCTGTTTTTT. It encodes CASSVHPVTGELFF.

The chain joins TRBV7-5 to TRBJ2-3; TRBD2, as called in the table, went unchecked against the DNA. TRBV7-5 is a recognized pseudogene. The CDR3 has 17 amino acids. The CDR3 spells CARSRGLAGGRSDTQYF. The DNA of the CDR3 is TGTGCCAGAAGCAGAGGACTAGCGGGGGGTAGGTCAGATACGCAGTATTTT.

This chain uses TRBV29-1 with TRBJ1-1, with D tentatively TRBD1 (5 bases). Trimming cost V 3 bases and J 9 bases, with 20 bases left between them. The CDR3 runs to 14 residues. Germline loops: CDR1 SQVTM, CDR2 ANQGSEA. CDR3 loop: CSVEDVRWGTKAFF. CDR3 in DNA: TGCAGCGTTGAGGACGTCAGGTGGGGGACTAAAGCTTTCTTT.

The sample holds one count of this clone. The V and J genes are TRBV7-9 and TRBJ1-2; TRBD1 matches at 7 bases. The CDR3 totals 15 residues. With 2 bases clipped from V and 6 bases from J, the junction kept 9 bases outside the gene matches. The germline CDR1 and CDR2 sequences are SEHNR and FQNEAQ (reference sequence). Here the CDR3 reads CASSLREGALHGYTF. For the CDR3, the DNA is TGTGCCAGCAGCTTACGTGAGGGGGCACTGCATGGCTACACCTTC.

CDR3 nucleotide sequence: TGTGCCAGCAGCCCACGCCGGGAGCAGCCCCAGCATTTT. Amino acid sequence: CASSPRREQPQHF. The J gene is TRBJ1-5, the V gene TRBV7-2; D is uncertain. The ends were cut back, 5 bases at V and 7 bases at J, with 12 bases in the middle. Germline-derived CDR1 and CDR2 are SGHTA and FQGNSA. This CDR3 is built from 13 residues.